This section outlines one T cell receptor (beta chain) sequence together with its context. Its antigen is undetermined. This sample was included in a study of shared clonotypes between healthy human individuals. Study observations and caveats: Non-shared clonotypes showed lower generation probabilities than clonotypes common to all four donors. Clonotype sharing among donors, it was expected, would be affected by sequencing depth.

Sequencing was performed with immunoSEQ multiplex PCR; in TCRdb, only in-frame clones are kept and a portion is missing. The sample lists 1 million to 1.2 million clones; roughly 80% were seen once. The sample was memory CD4+ T cells from PBMCs. Stated subset: CD45RA-negative fraction. The TCR sequence derives from a man between 18 and 29 years old in good health. Some clones in this sample may be carry-over from other donors' samples.

In nucleotides, the CDR3 is TGCGCCAGCAGTGTGACCCCGGACGAGCAGTACTTC. It yields the protein CASSVTPDEQYF. The chain couples TRBV10-2 to TRBJ2-7; D is undetermined. V dropped 4 bases and J dropped 5 bases, with 9 bases sitting between them. The CDR3 totals 12 residues. CDR1 is WSHSY, CDR2 SAAADI, per germline.